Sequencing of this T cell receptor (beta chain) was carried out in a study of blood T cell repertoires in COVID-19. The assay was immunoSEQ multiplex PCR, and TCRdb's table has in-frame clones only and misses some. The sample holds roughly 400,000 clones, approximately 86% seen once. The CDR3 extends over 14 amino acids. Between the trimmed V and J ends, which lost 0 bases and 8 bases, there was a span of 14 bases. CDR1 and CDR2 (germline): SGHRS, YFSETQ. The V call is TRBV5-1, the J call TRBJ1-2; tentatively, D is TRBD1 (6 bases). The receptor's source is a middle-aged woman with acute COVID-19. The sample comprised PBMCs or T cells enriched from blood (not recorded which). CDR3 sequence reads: CASSLERTARGYTF. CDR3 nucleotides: TGCGCCAGCAGCTTGGAACGGACAGCTCGCGGCTACACCTTC.